This entry describes one TCR beta chain. The protocol was immunoSEQ multiplex PCR, while the TCRdb copy is restricted to in-frame clones and leaves out a portion. The profile shows about 99,000 clones, 79% of them singletons. This entry belongs to a study of blood T cell repertoires in COVID-19. The overall study: Both acute and convalescent COVID-19 samples were obtained from the United States, Italy and Spain.

This sequence was found in a woman of 80 years or more with active or convalescent COVID-19. The sequenced sample consisted of peripheral blood.

CDR3 loop: CSVERGRGGSEQYF. For the CDR3, the DNA is TGCAGCGTTGAAAGGGGAAGGGGAGGAAGCGAGCAGTACTTC. The chain recombines TRBV29-1 with TRBJ2-7; perhaps TRBD2 as D (6 bases). CDR1 is SQVTM and CDR2 is ANQGSEA in the germline V gene. The CDR3 is made up of 14 amino acids. Trimming cost V 2 bases and J 6 bases, with 17 bases left between them.